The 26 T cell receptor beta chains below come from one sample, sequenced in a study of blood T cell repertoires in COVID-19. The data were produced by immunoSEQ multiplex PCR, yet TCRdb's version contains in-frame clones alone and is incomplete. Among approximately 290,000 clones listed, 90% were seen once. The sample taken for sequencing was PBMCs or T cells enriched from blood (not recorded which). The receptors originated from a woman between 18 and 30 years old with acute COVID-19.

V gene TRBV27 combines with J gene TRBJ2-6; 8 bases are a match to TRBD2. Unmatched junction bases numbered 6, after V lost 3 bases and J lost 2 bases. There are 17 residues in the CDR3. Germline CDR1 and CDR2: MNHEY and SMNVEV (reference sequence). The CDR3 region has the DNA TGTGCCAGCAGTTTGGATTGGCGGGGGGCTGGGGCCAACGTCCTGACTTTC. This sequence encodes CASSLDWRGAGANVLTF. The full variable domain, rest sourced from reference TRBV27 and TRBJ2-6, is EAQVTQNPRYLITVTGKKLTVTCSQNMNHEYMSWYRQDPGLGLRQIYYSMNVEVTDKGDVPEGYKVSRKEKRNFPLILESPSPNQTSLYFCASSLDWRGAGANVLTFGAGSRLTVL.

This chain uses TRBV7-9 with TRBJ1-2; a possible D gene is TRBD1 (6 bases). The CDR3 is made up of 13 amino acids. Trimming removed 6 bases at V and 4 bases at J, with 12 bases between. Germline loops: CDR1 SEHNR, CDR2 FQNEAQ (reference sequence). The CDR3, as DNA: TGTGCCAGCAGTCGGACAGATACCTATGGCTACACCTTC. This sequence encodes CASSRTDTYGYTF.

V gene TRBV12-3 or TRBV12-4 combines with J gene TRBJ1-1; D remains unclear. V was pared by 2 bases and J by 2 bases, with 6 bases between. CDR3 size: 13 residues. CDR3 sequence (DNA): TGTGCCAGCAGTTTACGACAAAACACTGAAGCTTTCTTT. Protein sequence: CASSLRQNTEAFF.

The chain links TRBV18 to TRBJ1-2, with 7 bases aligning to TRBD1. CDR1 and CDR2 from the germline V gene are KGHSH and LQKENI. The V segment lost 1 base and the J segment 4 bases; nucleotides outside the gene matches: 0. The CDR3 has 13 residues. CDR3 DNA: TGTGCCAGCTCACCACAGGGGGCCTATGGCTACACCTTC. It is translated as CASSPQGAYGYTF.

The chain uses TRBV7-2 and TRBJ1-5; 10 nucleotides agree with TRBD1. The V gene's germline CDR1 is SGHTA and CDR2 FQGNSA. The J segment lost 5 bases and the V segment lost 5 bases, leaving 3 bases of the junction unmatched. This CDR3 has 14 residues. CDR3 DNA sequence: TGTGCCAGCAGCATGACAGGGGGCGATCAGCCCCAGCATTTT. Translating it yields CASSMTGGDQPQHF. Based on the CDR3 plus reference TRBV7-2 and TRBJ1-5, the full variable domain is GAGVSQSPSNKVTEKGKDVELRCDPISGHTALYWYRQSLGQGLEFLIYFQGNSAPDKSGLPSDRFSAERTGGSVSTLTIQRTQQEDSAVYLCASSMTGGDQPQHFGDGTRLSIL.

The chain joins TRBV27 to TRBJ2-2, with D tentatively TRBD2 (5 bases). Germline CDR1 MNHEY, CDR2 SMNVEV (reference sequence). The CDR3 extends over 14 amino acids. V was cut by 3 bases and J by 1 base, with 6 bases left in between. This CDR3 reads CASSLGRNTGELFF. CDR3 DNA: TGTGCCAGCAGTTTGGGGAGGAACACCGGGGAGCTGTTTTTT.

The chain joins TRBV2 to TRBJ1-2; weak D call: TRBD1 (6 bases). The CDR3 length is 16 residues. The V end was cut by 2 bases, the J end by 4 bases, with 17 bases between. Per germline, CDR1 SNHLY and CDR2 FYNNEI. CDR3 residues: CASSESVADRSYGYTF. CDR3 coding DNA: TGTGCCAGCAGTGAATCGGTGGCTGACAGGTCCTATGGCTACACCTTC.

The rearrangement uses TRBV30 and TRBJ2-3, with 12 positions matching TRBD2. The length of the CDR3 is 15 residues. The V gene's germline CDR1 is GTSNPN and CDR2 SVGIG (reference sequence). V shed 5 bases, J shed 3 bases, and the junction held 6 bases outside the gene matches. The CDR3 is CAWVLAGGPTDTQYF. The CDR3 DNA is TGTGCCTGGGTCCTAGCGGGAGGGCCTACAGATACGCAGTATTTT.

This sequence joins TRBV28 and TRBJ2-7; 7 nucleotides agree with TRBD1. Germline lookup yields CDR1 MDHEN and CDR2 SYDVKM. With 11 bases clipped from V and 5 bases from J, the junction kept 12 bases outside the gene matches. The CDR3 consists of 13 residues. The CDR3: CAPPTGVPNEQYF. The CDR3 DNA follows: TGTGCCCCCCCCACAGGGGTACCCAACGAGCAGTACTTC. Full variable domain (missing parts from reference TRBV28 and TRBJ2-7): DVKVTQSSRYLVKRTGEKVFLECVQDMDHENMFWYRQDPGLGLRLIYFSYDVKMKEKGDIPEGYSVSREKKERFSLILESASTNQTSMYLCAPPTGVPNEQYFGPGTRLTVT.

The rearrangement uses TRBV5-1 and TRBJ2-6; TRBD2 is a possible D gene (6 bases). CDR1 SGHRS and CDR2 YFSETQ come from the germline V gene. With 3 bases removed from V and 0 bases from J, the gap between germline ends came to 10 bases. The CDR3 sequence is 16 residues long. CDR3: CASSWVGGSGANVLTF. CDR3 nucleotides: TGCGCCAGCAGCTGGGTCGGGGGCTCTGGGGCCAACGTCCTGACTTTC.

The CDR3, as DNA: TGTGCCAGCAGGGACGGACTGCGGAATCAGCCCCAGCATTTT. Protein: CASRDGLRNQPQHF. This rearrangement joins TRBV28 to TRBJ1-5; D not certain. This CDR3 region has 14 residues. The germline gives CDR1 MDHEN, CDR2 SYDVKM. The V end lost 6 bases, the J end lost 4 bases, and 13 bases lay between the germline ends.

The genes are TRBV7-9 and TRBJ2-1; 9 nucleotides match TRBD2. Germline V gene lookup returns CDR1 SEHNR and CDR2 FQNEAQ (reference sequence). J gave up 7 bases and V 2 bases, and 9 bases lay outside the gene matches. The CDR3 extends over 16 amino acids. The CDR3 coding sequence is TGTGCCAGCAGCTTATTCGTACTAGCGGGCGGAAATGAGCAGTTCTTC. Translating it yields CASSLFVLAGGNEQFF.

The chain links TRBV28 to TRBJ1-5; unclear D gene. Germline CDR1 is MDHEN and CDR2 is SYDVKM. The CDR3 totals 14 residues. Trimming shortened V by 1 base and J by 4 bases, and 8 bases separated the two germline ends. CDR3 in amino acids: CASSLYGANQPQHF. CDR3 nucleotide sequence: TGTGCCAGCAGTTTATACGGAGCGAATCAGCCCCAGCATTTT.

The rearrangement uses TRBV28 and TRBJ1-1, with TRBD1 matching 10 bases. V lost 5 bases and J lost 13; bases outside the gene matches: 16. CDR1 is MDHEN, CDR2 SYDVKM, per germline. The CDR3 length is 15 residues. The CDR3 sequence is CASSILELRDRGGFF. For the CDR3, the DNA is TGTGCCAGCAGTATCTTGGAACTCCGGGACAGGGGTGGTTTCTTT.

This CDR3 is CASRTSSVYEQYF. Written as DNA, the CDR3 is TGTGCCAGCAGGACCTCTAGCGTCTACGAGCAGTACTTC. The gene calls are TRBV28 and TRBJ2-7; D is possibly TRBD2 (6 bases). The CDR3 is 13 residues long. Trimming removed 6 bases from V and 3 bases from J, with 12 bases in between. CDR1 is MDHEN and CDR2 is SYDVKM in the germline V gene.

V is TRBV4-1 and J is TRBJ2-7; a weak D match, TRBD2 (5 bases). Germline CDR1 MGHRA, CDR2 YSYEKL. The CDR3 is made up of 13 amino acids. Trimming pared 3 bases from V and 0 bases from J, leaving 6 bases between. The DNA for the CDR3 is TGCGCCAGCAGCCACGAGGGCTCCTACGAGCAGTACTTC. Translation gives CASSHEGSYEQYF.

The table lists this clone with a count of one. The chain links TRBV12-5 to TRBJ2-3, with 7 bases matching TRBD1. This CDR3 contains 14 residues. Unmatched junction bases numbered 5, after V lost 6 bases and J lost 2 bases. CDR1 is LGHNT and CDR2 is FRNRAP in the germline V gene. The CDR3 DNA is TGTGCTAGTGGCAGACAGGGACCCACAGATACGCAGTATTTT. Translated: CASGRQGPTDTQYF. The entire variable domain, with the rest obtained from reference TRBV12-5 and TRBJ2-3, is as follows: DARVTQTPRHKVTEMGQEVTMRCQPILGHNTVFWYRQTMMQGLELLAYFRNRAPLDDSGMPKDRFSAEMPDATLATLKIQPSEPRDSAVYFCASGRQGPTDTQYFGPGTRLTVL.

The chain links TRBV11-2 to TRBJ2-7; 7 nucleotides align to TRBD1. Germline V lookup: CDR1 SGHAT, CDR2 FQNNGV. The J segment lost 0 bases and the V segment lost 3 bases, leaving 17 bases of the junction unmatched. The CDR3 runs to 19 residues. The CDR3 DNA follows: TGTGCCAGCAGCTTCCCTTATCCTAGATCGGGACAGAGCTCCTACGAGCAGTACTTC. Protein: CASSFPYPRSGQSSYEQYF.

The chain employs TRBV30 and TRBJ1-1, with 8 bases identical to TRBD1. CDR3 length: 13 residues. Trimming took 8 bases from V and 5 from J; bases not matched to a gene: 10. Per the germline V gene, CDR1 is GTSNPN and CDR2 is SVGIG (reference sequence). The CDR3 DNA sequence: TGTGCCGGTAGGACAGGGCCGGGGACTGAAGCTTTCTTT. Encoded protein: CAGRTGPGTEAFF. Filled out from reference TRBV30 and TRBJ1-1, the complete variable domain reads SQTIHQWPATLVQPVGSPLSLECTVEGTSNPNLYWYRQAAGRGLQLLFYSVGIGQISSEVPQNLSASRPQDRQFILSSKKLLLSDSGFYLCAGRTGPGTEAFFGQGTRLTVV.

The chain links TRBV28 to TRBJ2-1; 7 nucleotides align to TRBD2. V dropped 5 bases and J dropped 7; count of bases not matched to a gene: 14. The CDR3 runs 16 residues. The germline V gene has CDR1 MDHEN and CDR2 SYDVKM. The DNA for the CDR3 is TGTGCCAGCAGTCCACCGACTAGCCCCGGGTCGAATGAGCAGTTCTTC. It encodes CASSPPTSPGSNEQFF. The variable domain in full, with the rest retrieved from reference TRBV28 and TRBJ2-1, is DVKVTQSSRYLVKRTGEKVFLECVQDMDHENMFWYRQDPGLGLRLIYFSYDVKMKEKGDIPEGYSVSREKKERFSLILESASTNQTSMYLCASSPPTSPGSNEQFFGPGTRLTVL.

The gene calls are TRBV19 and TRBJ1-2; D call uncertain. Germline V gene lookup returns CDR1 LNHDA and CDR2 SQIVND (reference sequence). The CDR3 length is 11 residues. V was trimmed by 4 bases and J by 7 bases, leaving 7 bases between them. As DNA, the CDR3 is TGTGCCAGTAGTACCCCGGGTGGCTACACCTTC. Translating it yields CASSTPGGYTF.

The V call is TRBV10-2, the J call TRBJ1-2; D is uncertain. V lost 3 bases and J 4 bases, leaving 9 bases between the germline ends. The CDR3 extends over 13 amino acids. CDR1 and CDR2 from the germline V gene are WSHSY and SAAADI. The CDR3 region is CASSDRGTYGYTF. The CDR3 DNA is TGCGCCAGCAGTGACCGAGGTACCTATGGCTACACCTTC.

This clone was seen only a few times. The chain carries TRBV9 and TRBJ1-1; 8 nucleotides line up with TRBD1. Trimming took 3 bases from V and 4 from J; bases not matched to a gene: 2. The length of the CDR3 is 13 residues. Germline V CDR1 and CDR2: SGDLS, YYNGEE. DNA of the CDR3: TGTGCCAGCAGCGCGACAGGGGTCACTGAAGCTTTCTTT. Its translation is CASSATGVTEAFF.

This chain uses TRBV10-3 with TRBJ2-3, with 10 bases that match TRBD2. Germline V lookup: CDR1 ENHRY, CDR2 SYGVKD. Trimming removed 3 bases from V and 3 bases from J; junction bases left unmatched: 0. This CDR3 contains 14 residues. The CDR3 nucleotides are TGTGCCATCAGTGAACTAGCGGGAACAGATACGCAGTATTTT. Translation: CAISELAGTDTQYF.

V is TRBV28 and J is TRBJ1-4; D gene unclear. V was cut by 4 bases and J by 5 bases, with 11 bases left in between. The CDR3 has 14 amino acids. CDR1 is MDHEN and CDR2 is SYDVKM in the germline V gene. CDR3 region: CASSWTAVNEKLFF. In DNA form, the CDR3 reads TGTGCCAGCAGTTGGACTGCAGTCAATGAAAAACTGTTTTTT.

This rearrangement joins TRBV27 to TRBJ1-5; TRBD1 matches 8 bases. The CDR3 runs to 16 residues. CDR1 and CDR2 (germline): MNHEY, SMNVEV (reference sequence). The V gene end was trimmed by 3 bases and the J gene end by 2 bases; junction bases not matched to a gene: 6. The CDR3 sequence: CASSFSGQGGNQPQHF. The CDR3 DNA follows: TGTGCCAGCAGTTTTTCCGGACAGGGCGGCAATCAGCCCCAGCATTTT.